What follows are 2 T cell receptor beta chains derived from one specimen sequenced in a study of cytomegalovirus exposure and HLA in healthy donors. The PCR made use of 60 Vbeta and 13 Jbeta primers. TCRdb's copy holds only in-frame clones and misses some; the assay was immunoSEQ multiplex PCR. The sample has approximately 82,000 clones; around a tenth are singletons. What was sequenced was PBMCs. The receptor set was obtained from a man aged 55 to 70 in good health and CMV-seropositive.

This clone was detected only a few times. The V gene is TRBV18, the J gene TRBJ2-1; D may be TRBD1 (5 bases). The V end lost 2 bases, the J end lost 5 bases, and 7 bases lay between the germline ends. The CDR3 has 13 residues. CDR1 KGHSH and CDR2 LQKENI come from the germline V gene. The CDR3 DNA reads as TGTGCCAGCTCACCATTCAGGGACAATGAGCAGTTCTTC. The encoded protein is CASSPFRDNEQFF.

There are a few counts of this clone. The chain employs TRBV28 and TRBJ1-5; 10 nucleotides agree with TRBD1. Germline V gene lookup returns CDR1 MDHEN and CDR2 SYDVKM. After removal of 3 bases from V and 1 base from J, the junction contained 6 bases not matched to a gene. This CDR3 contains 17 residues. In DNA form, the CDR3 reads TGTGCCAGCAGTTTGTGGGACAGGGGTTTAAGCAATCAGCCCCAGCATTTT. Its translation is CASSLWDRGLSNQPQHF.